These T cell receptor beta chains were read from a single sample in a study of blood T cell repertoires in COVID-19. This table comes from immunoSEQ multiplex PCR, and its TCRdb copy is limited to in-frame clones, with some not included. The table records about 220,000 clones, approximately 85% of them present only once. Sequencing input: peripheral blood. The receptors here all came from a woman between 70 and 85 years old with COVID-19, enrolled during active disease. The CDR3 runs from the conserved cysteine through the conserved F or W. The D gene is left open where the match is weak. A row's size may be missing; if present it is once, few, many or a size class.

CDR3 protein | CDR3 DNA | D gene | clone size | V gene | CDR3 length | J gene
CASSRGTLSSTDTQYF | TGTGCCAGTAGTAGAGGGACACTTAGTAGCACAGATACGCAGTATTTT | . | . | TRBV19 | 16 | TRBJ2-3
CSAATGRGNEQFF | TGCAGCGCCGCCACGGGTCGGGGCAATGAGCAGTTCTTC | . | . | TRBV29-1 | 13 | TRBJ2-1
CASSVGGGVYEQFF | TGTGCCAGCAGCGTAGGCGGGGGGGTGTATGAGCAGTTCTTC | TRBD2 | . | TRBV9 | 14 | TRBJ2-1
CASSQGRGTGETETQYF | TGTGCCAGCAGCCAAGGTCGCGGGACAGGGGAGACGGAGACCCAGTACTTC | TRBD1 | few | TRBV3-1/TRBV3-2 | 17 | TRBJ2-5
CAIMKTGGTEAFF | TGTGCCATCATGAAGACAGGGGGTACTGAAGCTTTCTTT | TRBD1 | . | TRBV10-3 | 13 | TRBJ1-1
CASSSATGRTEAFF | TGTGCCAGCAGTAGCGCGACAGGCAGGACTGAAGCTTTCTTT | . | . | TRBV6-5 | 14 | TRBJ1-1
CASSRTGAQETQYF | TGTGCCAGCAGCCGGACAGGGGCACAAGAGACCCAGTACTTC | TRBD1 | . | TRBV7-8 | 14 | TRBJ2-5
CASSYLRVSGRETQYF | TGTGCCAGCAGTTACTTGCGGGTTAGCGGGAGAGAGACCCAGTACTTC | TRBD2 | . | TRBV6-5 | 16 | TRBJ2-5
CASSQAGGEDTQYF | TGTGCCAGCAGCCAAGCGGGGGGCGAAGATACGCAGTATTTT | . | . | TRBV3-1/TRBV3-2 | 14 | TRBJ2-3
CAWSREDEQFF | TGTGCCTGGAGTAGGGAGGATGAGCAGTTCTTC | . | . | TRBV30 | 11 | TRBJ2-1